This T cell receptor (beta chain) was sequenced during a study of blood T cell repertoires in COVID-19. The wider study: PBMCs, B-cell-depleted T cells, or T cells provided the cDNA or gDNA that made up the material.

Only in-frame clones appear in the TCRdb table, and some are missing; sequencing was by immunoSEQ multiplex PCR. The repertoire holds 100,000 or so clones, with over 80% as singletons. Material: peripheral blood. This clonotype was obtained from a man in his fifties with acute or convalescent COVID-19.

The CDR3 region is CASSLQAIQPQHF. In DNA, the CDR3 is TGTGCCAGCTCTCTCCAGGCTATTCAGCCCCAGCATTTT. The rearrangement links TRBV12-3 or TRBV12-4 to TRBJ1-5; D is undetermined. Between the trimmed V and J ends, which lost 8 bases and 6 bases, there was a span of 14 bases. This CDR3 region has 13 residues.